The rows below give T cell receptor beta chains drawn from one sample of a study of CD4 T cells in relation to SARS-CoV-2 and coronaviruses. Their antigens remain unidentified. The table came from immunoSEQ multiplex PCR; TCRdb's copy has only in-frame clones and leaves some out. The sample lists approximately 40,000 clones, more than 60% occurring once. The sequencing input was memory CD4+ T cells from PBMCs, cultured in vitro. The receptors come from an adult with COVID-19. CDR3s include the opening cysteine and the closing phenylalanine or tryptophan. The order of the fields is D gene, J gene, V gene, CDR3 protein. D genes are given only for firm matches.

d_call: TRBD2
j_call: TRBJ2-3
v_call: TRBV6-2/TRBV6-3
cdr3_aa: CASSTRLAGNTDTQYF

d_call: -
j_call: TRBJ2-2
v_call: TRBV4-1
cdr3_aa: CASSQDGLPGELFF

d_call: -
j_call: TRBJ2-7
v_call: TRBV6-5
cdr3_aa: CASSYSGGVSSYEQYF

d_call: -
j_call: TRBJ2-7
v_call: TRBV27
cdr3_aa: CASSYGTPSSYEQYF

d_call: -
j_call: TRBJ1-2
v_call: TRBV24-1
cdr3_aa: CATSPQEGRDGYTF

d_call: -
j_call: TRBJ1-2
v_call: TRBV7-2
cdr3_aa: CASSLALQDGYTF

d_call: -
j_call: TRBJ2-7
v_call: TRBV10-3
cdr3_aa: CASRTIGEQYF

d_call: -
j_call: TRBJ1-5
v_call: TRBV28
cdr3_aa: CASSQDSNQPQHF

d_call: TRBD2
j_call: TRBJ2-7
v_call: TRBV9
cdr3_aa: CASSVGEGSVTYEQYF

d_call: -
j_call: TRBJ1-3
v_call: TRBV11-1
cdr3_aa: CASSLAISGNTIYF

d_call: -
j_call: TRBJ1-3
v_call: TRBV23-1
cdr3_aa: CASDSGNTIYF

d_call: TRBD1
j_call: TRBJ1-5
v_call: TRBV5-6
cdr3_aa: CASSLRTGSIQPQHF

d_call: TRBD2
j_call: TRBJ2-1
v_call: TRBV3-1/TRBV3-2
cdr3_aa: CASSQEGGLAGVYNNEQFF

d_call: -
j_call: TRBJ1-4
v_call: TRBV28
cdr3_aa: CASSLGGGDEKLFF

d_call: -
j_call: TRBJ1-2
v_call: TRBV10-3
cdr3_aa: CAISASSGEWGYGYTF

d_call: TRBD2
j_call: TRBJ2-1
v_call: TRBV7-3
cdr3_aa: CASSLLAGANNEQFF

d_call: -
j_call: TRBJ2-7
v_call: TRBV27
cdr3_aa: CASSSRHLGGEQYF

d_call: TRBD1
j_call: TRBJ1-5
v_call: TRBV19
cdr3_aa: CASSRNRGRDQPQHF

d_call: -
j_call: TRBJ2-1
v_call: TRBV5-5
cdr3_aa: CASSSNVGEQFF

d_call: TRBD2
j_call: TRBJ2-1
v_call: TRBV28
cdr3_aa: CASRREEVEQFF

d_call: TRBD1
j_call: TRBJ2-7
v_call: TRBV7-8
cdr3_aa: CASSARTGYLNEQYF

d_call: -
j_call: TRBJ2-3
v_call: TRBV5-1
cdr3_aa: CASSLGGTVTDTQYF

d_call: -
j_call: TRBJ2-3
v_call: TRBV20-1
cdr3_aa: CSARGTDTQYF

d_call: -
j_call: TRBJ2-7
v_call: TRBV3-1/TRBV3-2
cdr3_aa: CASSQRGSNYEQYF

d_call: -
j_call: TRBJ1-1
v_call: TRBV6-5
cdr3_aa: CASSYSTANTEAFF

d_call: -
j_call: TRBJ2-1
v_call: TRBV20-1
cdr3_aa: CSASGSVTSYNEQFF

d_call: TRBD2
j_call: TRBJ2-1
v_call: TRBV23-1
cdr3_aa: CASSHQRELSNEQFF

d_call: TRBD1
j_call: TRBJ2-7
v_call: TRBV11-1
cdr3_aa: CASSGQGREQYF

d_call: -
j_call: TRBJ1-5
v_call: TRBV5-1
cdr3_aa: CASSLAFGQPQHF

d_call: TRBD2
j_call: TRBJ2-5
v_call: TRBV5-4
cdr3_aa: CASSPDPTSGETQYF

d_call: -
j_call: TRBJ2-7
v_call: TRBV5-1
cdr3_aa: CASSLQLALNEQYF

d_call: TRBD1
j_call: TRBJ1-2
v_call: TRBV12-3/TRBV12-4
cdr3_aa: CASSFGTGSGYTF

d_call: TRBD2
j_call: TRBJ2-1
v_call: TRBV28
cdr3_aa: CASSETGGPNEQFF

d_call: -
j_call: TRBJ2-1
v_call: TRBV2
cdr3_aa: CASSEMDYRGRDEQFF

d_call: -
j_call: TRBJ2-3
v_call: TRBV5-1
cdr3_aa: CASSFLVEADTQYF

d_call: TRBD2
j_call: TRBJ2-5
v_call: TRBV7-2
cdr3_aa: CASSLGLSSGNFGETQYF

d_call: TRBD2
j_call: TRBJ2-1
v_call: TRBV7-3
cdr3_aa: CASMAGWAGGEQFF

d_call: -
j_call: TRBJ2-2
v_call: TRBV7-3
cdr3_aa: CASSPSFTGELFF

d_call: -
j_call: TRBJ1-4
v_call: TRBV20-1
cdr3_aa: CSASRQSTNEKLFF

d_call: -
j_call: TRBJ1-3
v_call: TRBV6-6
cdr3_aa: CASSYPGTGGNTIYF

d_call: TRBD1
j_call: TRBJ1-1
v_call: TRBV19
cdr3_aa: CASSGDSEAFF

d_call: -
j_call: TRBJ2-1
v_call: TRBV29-1
cdr3_aa: CSVPGTTNNEQFF

d_call: TRBD1
j_call: TRBJ1-1
v_call: TRBV25-1
cdr3_aa: CASSLQYPGQEAFF

d_call: -
j_call: TRBJ2-7
v_call: TRBV4-1
cdr3_aa: CASSQFSRSDEQYF

d_call: TRBD2
j_call: TRBJ2-1
v_call: TRBV5-1
cdr3_aa: CASSSTGLKSNEQFF

d_call: TRBD2
j_call: TRBJ2-5
v_call: TRBV28
cdr3_aa: CASSSPVASGDQETQYF